These 2 T cell receptor beta chains were all obtained from the same sample, sequenced in a study of cytomegalovirus exposure and HLA in healthy donors. The PCR made use of 60 Vbeta and 13 Jbeta primers. Sequencing used immunoSEQ multiplex PCR; TCRdb keeps in-frame clones, though not all of them. The sample records tens of thousands of clones, approximately 80% being singletons. Sequences were obtained from PBMCs. The receptors derive from a woman in her 50s in good health and CMV-seropositive.

The chain has TRBV11-1 and TRBJ2-1; D gene uncertain. With 4 bases removed from V and 2 bases from J, the gap between germline ends came to 9 bases. Germline CDR1 reads SGHAT; CDR2 reads FQDESV (reference sequence). This CDR3 comprises 14 residues. The chain's CDR3 is CASSSGYAYNEQFF. The CDR3 bases are TGTGCCAGCAGCTCAGGTTATGCCTACAATGAGCAGTTCTTC.

The chain links TRBV7-6 to TRBJ1-1; no reliable D call. Trimming stripped 2 bases from V and 7 bases from J, with 20 bases between. This CDR3 contains 16 residues. Per the germline V gene, CDR1 is SGHVS and CDR2 is FNYEAQ. The CDR3 spells CASSLFDAFQPGEAFF. CDR3 in DNA: TGTGCCAGCAGCTTATTTGACGCGTTCCAGCCGGGTGAAGCTTTCTTT. Full variable domain (outside the CDR3, taken from reference TRBV7-6 and TRBJ1-1): GAGVSQSPRYKVTKRGQDVALRCDPISGHVSLYWYRQALGQGPEFLTYFNYEAQQDKSGLPNDRFSAERPEGSISTLTIQRTEQRDSAMYRCASSLFDAFQPGEAFFGQGTRLTVV.